This T cell receptor (beta chain) was profiled in a study of blood T cell repertoires in COVID-19. Background on the study: From the United States, Italy and Spain came samples of acute and convalescent COVID-19. In each case, the material was cDNA or gDNA derived from T cells, B-cell-depleted T cells, or PBMCs.

In the original workflow: Estimation of nucleated cell counts was performed using reference gene primer amplification. The method was immunoSEQ multiplex PCR; TCRdb's version includes in-frame clones alone and lacks a portion of them. The V and J calls and clone size come from that table; D and trimming were worked out from the DNA. The sample consists of 150,000 to 200,000 clones, around 82% of them appearing once. The CDR3 totals 16 residues. Per the germline V gene, CDR1 is SGHRS and CDR2 is YFSETQ. Germline trimming cut 4 bases from V and 7 bases from J; bases unmatched to any gene: 9. This sequence originates from a man aged 55 to 70 with active or convalescent COVID-19. The rearrangement joins TRBV5-1 to TRBJ1-6; 9 nucleotides line up with TRBD1. The specimen was peripheral blood. The CDR3 region has the DNA TGCGCCAGCAGCCCAGCCGGGACAGGGCGCAATTCACCCCTCCACTTT. It codes for CASSPAGTGRNSPLHF.